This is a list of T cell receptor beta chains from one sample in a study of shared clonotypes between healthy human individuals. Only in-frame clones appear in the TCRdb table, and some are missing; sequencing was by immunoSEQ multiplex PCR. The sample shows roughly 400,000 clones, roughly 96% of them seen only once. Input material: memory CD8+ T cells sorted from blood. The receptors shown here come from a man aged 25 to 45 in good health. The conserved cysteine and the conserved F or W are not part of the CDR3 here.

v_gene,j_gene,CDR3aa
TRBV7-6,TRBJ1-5,ASSLVGQPQH
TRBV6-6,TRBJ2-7,ASRDTIPYSYEQY
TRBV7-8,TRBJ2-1,ASTSLGLAGLNEQF
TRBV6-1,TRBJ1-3,ASGGRAGDTIY
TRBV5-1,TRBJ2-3,ASSPGTVADTQY
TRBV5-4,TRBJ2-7,ASSSSPYEQY
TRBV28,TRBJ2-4,ATRDENIQY
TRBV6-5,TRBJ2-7,ASSYSILAEQY
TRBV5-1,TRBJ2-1,ASSFGSGSSYNEQF
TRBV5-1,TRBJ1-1,ASSLWQNTEAF
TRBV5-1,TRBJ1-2,ASSPGGTYGYT
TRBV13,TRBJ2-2,ASSLGDRGNTGELF
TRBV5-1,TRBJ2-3,ASSFGTSGPDTQY
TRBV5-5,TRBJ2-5,ASSVGQGLGKTQY
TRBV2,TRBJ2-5,ASSGRETQY
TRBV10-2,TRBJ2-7,ASSEVTVYGEQY
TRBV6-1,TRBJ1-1,ASSERAGANTEAF
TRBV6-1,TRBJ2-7,ASSDSPTSYEQY
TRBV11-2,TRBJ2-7,ASSSTGAYEQY
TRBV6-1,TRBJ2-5,ASSEGWSVQKTQY
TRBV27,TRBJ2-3,ASIRSLAGGPGDTQY
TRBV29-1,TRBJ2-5,SVNRDSQETQY
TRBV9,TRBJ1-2,ASSAGGDYGYT
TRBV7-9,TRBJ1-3,ASSWTGSSGNTIY
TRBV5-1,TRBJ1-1,ASSRAKGATEAF
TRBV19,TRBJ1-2,ASSMSVRSYT
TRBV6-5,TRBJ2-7,ASSRRGGDEQY
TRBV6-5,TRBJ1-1,ASSVGTEAF
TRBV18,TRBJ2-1,ASSSYSGSYNEQF
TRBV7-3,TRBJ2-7,ASSLTPRCEFTSSYEQY
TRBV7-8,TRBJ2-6,ASSYHRLAGANVLT
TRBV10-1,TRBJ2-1,ASTVLEQF
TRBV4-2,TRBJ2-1,ASSPNPGQSYNEQF
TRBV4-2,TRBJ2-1,ASSQGTSDNEQF
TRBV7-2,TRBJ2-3,ASSSSRTGDTQY
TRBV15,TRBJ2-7,ATSRGLAGRYEQY
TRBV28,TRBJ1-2,ASSLDRPRSGYT
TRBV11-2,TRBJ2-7,ASSLRSEQY
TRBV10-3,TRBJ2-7,AISDPGVIYEQY
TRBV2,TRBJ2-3,ASSDAHRGSTDTQY
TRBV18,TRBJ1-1,ASSTGNTEAF
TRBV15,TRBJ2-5,ATSRTGEEAQAAGETQY
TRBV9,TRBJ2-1,ASSPGTAPYNEQF
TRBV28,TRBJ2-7,ASSTAAGSYEQY
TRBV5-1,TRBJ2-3,ASSPPLSLFTDTQY
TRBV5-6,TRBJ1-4,ASSLVGTEDEKLF
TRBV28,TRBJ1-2,ASSQSSGRANYGYT
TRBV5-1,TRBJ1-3,ASSLTGAISGNTIY
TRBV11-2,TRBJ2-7,ASSEVGGPSYEQY